The sequence of this TCR beta chain was determined in a study of blood T cell repertoires in COVID-19. Measured with immunoSEQ multiplex PCR; TCRdb has only the in-frame clones, and not every one. The table records about 88,000 clones, approximately 91% of them present only once. Trimming removed 0 bases at V and 5 bases at J, with 10 bases between. Germline-derived CDR1 and CDR2 are SGHRS and YFSETQ. This CDR3 contains 14 residues. This clonotype originated in a woman aged 80 or older with acute or convalescent COVID-19. Sequenced material: peripheral blood. The chain joins TRBV5-1 to TRBJ2-3; D is ambiguous. The CDR3 nucleotides are TGCGCCAGCAGCTTGGTCAGTCCGAAAGATACGCAGTATTTT. This translates into CASSLVSPKDTQYF.